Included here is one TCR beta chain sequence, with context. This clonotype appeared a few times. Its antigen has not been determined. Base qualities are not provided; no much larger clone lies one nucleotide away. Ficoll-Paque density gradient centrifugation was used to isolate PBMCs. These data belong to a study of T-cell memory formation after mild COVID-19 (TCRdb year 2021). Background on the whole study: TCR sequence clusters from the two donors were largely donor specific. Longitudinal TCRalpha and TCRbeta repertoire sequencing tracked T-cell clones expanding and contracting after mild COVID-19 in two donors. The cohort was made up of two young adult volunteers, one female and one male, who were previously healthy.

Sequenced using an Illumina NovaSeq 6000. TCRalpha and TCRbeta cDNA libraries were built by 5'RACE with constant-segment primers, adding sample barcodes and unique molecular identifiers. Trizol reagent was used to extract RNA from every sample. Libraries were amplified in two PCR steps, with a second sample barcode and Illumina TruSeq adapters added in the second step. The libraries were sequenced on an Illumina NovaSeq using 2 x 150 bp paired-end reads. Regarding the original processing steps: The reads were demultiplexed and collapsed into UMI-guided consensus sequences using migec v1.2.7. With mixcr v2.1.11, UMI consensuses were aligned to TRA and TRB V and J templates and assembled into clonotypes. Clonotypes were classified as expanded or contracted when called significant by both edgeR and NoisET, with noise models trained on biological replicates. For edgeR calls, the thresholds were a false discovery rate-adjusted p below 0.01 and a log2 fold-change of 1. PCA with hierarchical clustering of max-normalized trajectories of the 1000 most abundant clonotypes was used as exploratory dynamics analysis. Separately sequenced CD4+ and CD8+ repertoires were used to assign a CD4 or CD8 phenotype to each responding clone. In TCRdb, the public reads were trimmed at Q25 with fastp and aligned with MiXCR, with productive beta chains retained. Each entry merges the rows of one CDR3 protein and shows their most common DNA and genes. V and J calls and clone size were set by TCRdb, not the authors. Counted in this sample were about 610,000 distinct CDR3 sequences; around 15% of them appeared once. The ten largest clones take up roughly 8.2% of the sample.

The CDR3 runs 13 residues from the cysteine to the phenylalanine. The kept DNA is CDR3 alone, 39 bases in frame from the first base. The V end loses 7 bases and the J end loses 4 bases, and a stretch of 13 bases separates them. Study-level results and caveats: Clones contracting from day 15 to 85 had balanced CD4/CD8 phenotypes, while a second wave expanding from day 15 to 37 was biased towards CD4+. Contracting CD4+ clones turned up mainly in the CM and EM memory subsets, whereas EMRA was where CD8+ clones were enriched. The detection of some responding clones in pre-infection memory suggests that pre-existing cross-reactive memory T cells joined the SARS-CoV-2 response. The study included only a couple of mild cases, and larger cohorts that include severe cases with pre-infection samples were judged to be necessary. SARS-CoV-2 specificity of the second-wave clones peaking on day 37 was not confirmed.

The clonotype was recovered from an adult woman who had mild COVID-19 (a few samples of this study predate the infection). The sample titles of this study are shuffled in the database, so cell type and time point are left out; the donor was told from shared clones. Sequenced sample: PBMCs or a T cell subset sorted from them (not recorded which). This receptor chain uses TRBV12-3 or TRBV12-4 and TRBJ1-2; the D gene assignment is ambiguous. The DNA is TGTGCCAGCACCCCGGACGGATCCTATGGCTACACCTTC. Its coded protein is CASTPDGSYGYTF.